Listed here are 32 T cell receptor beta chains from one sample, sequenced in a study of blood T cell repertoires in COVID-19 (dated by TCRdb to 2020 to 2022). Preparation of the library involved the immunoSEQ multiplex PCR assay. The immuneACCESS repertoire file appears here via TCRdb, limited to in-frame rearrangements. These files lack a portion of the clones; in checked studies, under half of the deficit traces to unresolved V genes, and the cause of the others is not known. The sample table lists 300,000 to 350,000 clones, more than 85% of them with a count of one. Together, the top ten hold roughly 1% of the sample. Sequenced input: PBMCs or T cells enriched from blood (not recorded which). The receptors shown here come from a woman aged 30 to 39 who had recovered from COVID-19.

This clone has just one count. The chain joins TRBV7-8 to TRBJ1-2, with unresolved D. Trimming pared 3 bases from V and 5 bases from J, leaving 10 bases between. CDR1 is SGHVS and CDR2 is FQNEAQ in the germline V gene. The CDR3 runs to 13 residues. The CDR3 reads CASSFRGSYGYTF. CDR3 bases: TGTGCCAGCAGCTTCAGAGGCAGTTATGGCTACACCTTC.

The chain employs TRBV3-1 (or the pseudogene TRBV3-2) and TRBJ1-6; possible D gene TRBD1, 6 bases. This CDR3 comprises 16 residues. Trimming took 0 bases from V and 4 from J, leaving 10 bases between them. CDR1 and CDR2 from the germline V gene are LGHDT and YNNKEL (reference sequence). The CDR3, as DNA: TGTGCCAGCAGCCAAGATCAGGACAGATATAATTCACCCCTCCACTTT. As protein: CASSQDQDRYNSPLHF.

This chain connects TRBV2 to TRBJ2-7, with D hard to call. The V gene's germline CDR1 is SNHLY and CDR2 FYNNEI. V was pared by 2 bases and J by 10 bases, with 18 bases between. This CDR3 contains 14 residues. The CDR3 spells CASSETLLTNLQYF. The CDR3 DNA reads TGTGCCAGCAGTGAAACGTTACTCACCAATCTACAGTACTTC. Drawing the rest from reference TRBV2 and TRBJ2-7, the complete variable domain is EPEVTQTPSHQVTQMGQEVILRCVPISNHLYFYWYRQILGQKVEFLVSFYNNEISEKSEIFDDQFSVERPDGSNFTLKIRSTKLEDSAMYFCASSETLLTNLQYFGPGTRLTVT.

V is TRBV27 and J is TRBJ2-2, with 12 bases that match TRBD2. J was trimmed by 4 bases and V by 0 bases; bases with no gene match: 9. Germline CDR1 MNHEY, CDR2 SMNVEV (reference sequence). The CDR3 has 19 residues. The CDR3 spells CASSLSASGGAAPTGELFF. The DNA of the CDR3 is TGTGCCAGCAGTTTATCGGCTAGCGGGGGGGCCGCCCCCACCGGGGAGCTGTTTTTT.

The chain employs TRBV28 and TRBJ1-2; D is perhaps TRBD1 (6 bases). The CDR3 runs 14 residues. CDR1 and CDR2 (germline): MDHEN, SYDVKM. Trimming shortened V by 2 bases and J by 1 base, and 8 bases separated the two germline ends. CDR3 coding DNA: TGTGCCAGCAGTTTAGCAGGGGATAACTATGGCTACACCTTC. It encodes CASSLAGDNYGYTF.

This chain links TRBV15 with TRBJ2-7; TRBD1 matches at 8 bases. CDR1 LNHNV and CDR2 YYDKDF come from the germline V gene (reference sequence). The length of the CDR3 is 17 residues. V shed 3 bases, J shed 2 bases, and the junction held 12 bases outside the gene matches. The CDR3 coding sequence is TGTGCCACCAGCAGGCACGGACAGGGCCAAGCAGCCTACGAGCAGTACTTC. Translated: CATSRHGQGQAAYEQYF.

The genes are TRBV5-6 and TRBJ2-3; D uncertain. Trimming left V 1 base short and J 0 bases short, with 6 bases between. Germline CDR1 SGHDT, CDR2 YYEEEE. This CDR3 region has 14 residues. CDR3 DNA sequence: TGTGCCAGCAGCTTGCCCCGGAGCACAGATACGCAGTATTTT. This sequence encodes CASSLPRSTDTQYF. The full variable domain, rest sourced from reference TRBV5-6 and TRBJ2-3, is DAGVTQSPTHLIKTRGQQVTLRCSPKSGHDTVSWYQQALGQGPQFIFQYYEEEERQRGNFPDRFSGHQFPNYSSELNVNALLLGDSALYLCASSLPRSTDTQYFGPGTRLTVL.

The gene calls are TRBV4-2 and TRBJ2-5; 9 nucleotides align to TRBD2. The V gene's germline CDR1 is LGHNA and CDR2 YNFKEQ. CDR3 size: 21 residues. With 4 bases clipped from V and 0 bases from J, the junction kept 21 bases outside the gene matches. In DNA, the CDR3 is TGTGCCAGCAGCCCGATCGGGCTAGCGGGGCACGTAACCCGGTACCAAGAGACCCAGTACTTC. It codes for CASSPIGLAGHVTRYQETQYF.

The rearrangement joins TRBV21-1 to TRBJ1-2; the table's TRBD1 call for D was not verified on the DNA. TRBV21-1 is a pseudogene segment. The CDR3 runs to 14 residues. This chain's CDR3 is CASSSRGSYPGYTF. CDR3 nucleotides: TGTGCCAGCAGCTCAAGGGGGAGCTATCCCGGCTACACCTTC.

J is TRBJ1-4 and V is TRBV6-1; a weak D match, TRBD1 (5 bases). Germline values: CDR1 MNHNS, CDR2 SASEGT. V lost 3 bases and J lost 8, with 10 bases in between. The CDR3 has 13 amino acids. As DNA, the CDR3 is TGTGCCAGCAGTGAGACAGTTGGGGAAAAACTGTTTTTT. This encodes CASSETVGEKLFF.

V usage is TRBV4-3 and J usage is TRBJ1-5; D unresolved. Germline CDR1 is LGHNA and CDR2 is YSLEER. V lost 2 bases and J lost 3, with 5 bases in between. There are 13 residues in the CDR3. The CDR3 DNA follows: TGCGCCAGCAGCCAATTTATCAATCAGCCCCAGCATTTT. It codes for CASSQFINQPQHF.

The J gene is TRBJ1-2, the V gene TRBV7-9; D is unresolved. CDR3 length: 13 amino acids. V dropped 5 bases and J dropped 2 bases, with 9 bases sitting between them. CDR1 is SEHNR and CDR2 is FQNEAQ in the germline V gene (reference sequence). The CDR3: CASSDYRNYGYTF. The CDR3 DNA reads TGTGCCAGCAGCGACTACAGAAACTATGGCTACACCTTC.

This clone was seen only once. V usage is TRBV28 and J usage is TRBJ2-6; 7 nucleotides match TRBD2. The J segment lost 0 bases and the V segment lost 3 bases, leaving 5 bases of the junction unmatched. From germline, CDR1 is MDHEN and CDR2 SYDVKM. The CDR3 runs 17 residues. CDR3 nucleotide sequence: TGTGCCAGCAGTTTGGCCAGCGGGGTCTCTGGGGCCAACGTCCTGACTTTC. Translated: CASSLASGVSGANVLTF.

The CDR3 loop is CASSSSPAGLTDTQYF. As DNA, the CDR3 is TGTGCCAGCAGCTCCTCTCCAGCGGGGCTCACAGATACGCAGTATTTT. V and J are TRBV7-6 and TRBJ2-3; TRBD2 matches at 7 bases. J was trimmed by 2 bases and V by 4 bases; bases with no gene match: 9. Germline CDR1 is SGHVS and CDR2 is FNYEAQ. CDR3 length: 16 residues.

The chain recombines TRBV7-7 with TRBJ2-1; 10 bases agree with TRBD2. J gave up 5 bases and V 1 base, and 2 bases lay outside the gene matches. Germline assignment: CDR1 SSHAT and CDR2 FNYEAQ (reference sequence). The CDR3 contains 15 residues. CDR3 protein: CASSLGAGGHNEQFF. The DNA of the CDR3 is TGTGCCAGCAGCTTAGGAGCGGGGGGGCACAATGAGCAGTTCTTC.

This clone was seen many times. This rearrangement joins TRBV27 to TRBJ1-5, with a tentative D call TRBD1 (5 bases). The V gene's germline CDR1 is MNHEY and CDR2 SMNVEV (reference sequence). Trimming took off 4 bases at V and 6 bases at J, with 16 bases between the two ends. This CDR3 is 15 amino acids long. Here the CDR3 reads CASSSNTGGFQPQHF. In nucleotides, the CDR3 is TGTGCCAGCAGTTCCAACACGGGGGGTTTTCAGCCCCAGCATTTT.

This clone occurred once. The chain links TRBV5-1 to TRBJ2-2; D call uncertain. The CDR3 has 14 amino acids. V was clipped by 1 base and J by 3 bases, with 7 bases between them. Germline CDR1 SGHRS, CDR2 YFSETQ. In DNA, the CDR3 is TGCGCCAGCAGCTTGCAACAGCACACCGGGGAGCTGTTTTTT. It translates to CASSLQQHTGELFF. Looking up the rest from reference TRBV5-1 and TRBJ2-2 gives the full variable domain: KAGVTQTPRYLIKTRGQQVTLSCSPISGHRSVSWYQQTPGQGLQFLFEYFSETQRNKGNFPGRFSGRQFSNSRSEMNVSTLELGDSALYLCASSLQQHTGELFFGEGSRLTVL.

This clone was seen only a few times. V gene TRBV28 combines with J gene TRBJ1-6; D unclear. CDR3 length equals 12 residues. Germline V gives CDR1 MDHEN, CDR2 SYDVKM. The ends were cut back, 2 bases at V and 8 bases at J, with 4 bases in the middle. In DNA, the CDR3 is TGTGCCAGCAGTTTAACAGATTCACCCCTCCACTTT. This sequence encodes CASSLTDSPLHF. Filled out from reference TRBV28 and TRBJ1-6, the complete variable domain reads DVKVTQSSRYLVKRTGEKVFLECVQDMDHENMFWYRQDPGLGLRLIYFSYDVKMKEKGDIPEGYSVSREKKERFSLILESASTNQTSMYLCASSLTDSPLHFGNGTRLTVT.

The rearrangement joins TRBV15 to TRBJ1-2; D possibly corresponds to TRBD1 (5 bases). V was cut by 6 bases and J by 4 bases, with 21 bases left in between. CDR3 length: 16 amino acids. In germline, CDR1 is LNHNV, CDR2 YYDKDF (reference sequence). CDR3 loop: CATSEGVAIGGYGYTF. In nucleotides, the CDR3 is TGTGCCACCAGTGAAGGGGTGGCGATAGGTGGCTATGGCTACACCTTC.

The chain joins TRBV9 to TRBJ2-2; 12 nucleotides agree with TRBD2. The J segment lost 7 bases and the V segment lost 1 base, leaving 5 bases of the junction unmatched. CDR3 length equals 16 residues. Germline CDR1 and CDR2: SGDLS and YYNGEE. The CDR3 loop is CASSVLAGGPGGELFF. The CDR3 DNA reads TGTGCCAGCAGCGTACTAGCGGGGGGGCCCGGCGGGGAGCTGTTTTTT.

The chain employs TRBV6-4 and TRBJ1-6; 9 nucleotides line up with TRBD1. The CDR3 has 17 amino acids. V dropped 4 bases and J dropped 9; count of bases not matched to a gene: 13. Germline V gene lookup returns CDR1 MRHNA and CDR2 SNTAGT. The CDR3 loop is CASSAHTGTGFGSPLHF. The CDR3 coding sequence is TGTGCCAGCAGTGCTCACACCGGGACAGGGTTTGGTTCACCCCTCCACTTT.

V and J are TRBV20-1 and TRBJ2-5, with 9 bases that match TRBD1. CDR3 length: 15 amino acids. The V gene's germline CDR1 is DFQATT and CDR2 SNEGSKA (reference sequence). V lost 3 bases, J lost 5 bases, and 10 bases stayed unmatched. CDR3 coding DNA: TGCAGTGCTAGTCCCGGGACAGGGCCGGGGGAGACCCAGTACTTC. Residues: CSASPGTGPGETQYF.

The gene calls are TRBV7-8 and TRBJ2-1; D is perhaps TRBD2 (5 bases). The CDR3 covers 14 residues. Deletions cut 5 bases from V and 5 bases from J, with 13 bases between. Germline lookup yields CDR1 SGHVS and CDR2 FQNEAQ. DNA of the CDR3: TGTGCCAGCAGCCCGACTAATAGGGACAATGAGCAGTTCTTC. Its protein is CASSPTNRDNEQFF.

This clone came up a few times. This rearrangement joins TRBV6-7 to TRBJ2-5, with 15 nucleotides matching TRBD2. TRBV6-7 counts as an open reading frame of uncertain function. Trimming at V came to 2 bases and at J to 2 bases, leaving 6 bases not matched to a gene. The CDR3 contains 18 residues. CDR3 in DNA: TGTGCCAGCAGTTACGTGGGACTAGCGGGGGGATGGCAAGAGACCCAGTACTTC. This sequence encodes CASSYVGLAGGWQETQYF.

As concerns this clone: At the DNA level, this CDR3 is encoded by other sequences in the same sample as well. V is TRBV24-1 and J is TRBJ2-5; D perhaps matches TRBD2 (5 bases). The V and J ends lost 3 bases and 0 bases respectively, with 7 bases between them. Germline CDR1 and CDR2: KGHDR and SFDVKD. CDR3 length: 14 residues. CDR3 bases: TGTGCCACCAGTGATCCGGGGTACCAAGAGACCCAGTACTTC. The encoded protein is CATSDPGYQETQYF.

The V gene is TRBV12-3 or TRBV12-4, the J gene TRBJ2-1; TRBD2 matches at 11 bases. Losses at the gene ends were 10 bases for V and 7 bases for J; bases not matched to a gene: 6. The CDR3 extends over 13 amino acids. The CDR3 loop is CATRLAGSNEQFF. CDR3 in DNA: TGTGCCACCAGACTAGCGGGGTCAAATGAGCAGTTCTTC.

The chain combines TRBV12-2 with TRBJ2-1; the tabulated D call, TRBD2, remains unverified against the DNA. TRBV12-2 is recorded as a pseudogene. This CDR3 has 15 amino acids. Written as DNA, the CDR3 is TGTGCAAGTCGCTTATGGGAGGTCTCCTACAATGAGCAGTTCTTC. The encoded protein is CASRLWEVSYNEQFF.

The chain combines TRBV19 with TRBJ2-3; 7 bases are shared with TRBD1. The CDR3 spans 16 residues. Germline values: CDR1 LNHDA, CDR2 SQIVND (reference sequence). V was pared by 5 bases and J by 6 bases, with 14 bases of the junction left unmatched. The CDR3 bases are TGTGCCAGTAGTCTGGGACCTCCTCAGGGGGATGATACGCAGTATTTT. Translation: CASSLGPPQGDDTQYF.

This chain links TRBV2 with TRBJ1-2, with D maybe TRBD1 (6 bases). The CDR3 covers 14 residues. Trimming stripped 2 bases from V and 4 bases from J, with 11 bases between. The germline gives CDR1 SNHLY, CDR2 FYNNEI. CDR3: CASSETGSFYGYTF. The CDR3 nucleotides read TGTGCCAGCAGTGAAACAGGGTCCTTCTATGGCTACACCTTC. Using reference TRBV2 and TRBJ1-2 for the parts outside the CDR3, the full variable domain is EPEVTQTPSHQVTQMGQEVILRCVPISNHLYFYWYRQILGQKVEFLVSFYNNEISEKSEIFDDQFSVERPDGSNFTLKIRSTKLEDSAMYFCASSETGSFYGYTFGSGTRLTVV.

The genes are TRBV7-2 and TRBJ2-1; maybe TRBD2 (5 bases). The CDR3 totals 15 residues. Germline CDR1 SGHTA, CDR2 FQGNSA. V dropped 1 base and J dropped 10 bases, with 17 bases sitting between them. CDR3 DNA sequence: TGTGCCAGCAGCTTAGTTTCTAGCCTACGCAGGGAGCAGTTCTTC. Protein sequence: CASSLVSSLRREQFF.

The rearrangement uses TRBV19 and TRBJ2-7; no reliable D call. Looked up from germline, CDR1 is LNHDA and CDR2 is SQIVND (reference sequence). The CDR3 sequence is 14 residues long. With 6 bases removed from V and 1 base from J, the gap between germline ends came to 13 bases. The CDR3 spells CASRATPQSYEQYF. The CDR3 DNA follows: TGTGCCAGTAGGGCCACCCCACAATCCTACGAGCAGTACTTC.

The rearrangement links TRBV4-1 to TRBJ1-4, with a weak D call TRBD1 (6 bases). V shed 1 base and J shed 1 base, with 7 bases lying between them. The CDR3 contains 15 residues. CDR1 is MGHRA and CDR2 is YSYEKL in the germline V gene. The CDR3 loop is CASSQVTGTNEKLFF. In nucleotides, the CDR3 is TGCGCCAGCAGCCAAGTGACAGGAACTAATGAAAAACTGTTTTTT.